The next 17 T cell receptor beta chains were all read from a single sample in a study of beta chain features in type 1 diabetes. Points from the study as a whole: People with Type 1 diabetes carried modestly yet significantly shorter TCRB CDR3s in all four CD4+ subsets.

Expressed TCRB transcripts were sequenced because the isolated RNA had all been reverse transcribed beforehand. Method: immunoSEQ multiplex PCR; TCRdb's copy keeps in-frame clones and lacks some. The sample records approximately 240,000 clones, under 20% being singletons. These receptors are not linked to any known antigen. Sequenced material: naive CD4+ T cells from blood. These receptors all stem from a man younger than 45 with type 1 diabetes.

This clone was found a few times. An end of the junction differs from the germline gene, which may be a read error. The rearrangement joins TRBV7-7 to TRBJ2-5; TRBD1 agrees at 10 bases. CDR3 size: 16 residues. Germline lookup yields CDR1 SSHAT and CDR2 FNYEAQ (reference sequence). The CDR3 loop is CASSLLPGQGQETQYF. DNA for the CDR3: TGTGCTAGCAGCTTACTGCCGGGACAGGGGCAAGAGACCCAGTACTTC.

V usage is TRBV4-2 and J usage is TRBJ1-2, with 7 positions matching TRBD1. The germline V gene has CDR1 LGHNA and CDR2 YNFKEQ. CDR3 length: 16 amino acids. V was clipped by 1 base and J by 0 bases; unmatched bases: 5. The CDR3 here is CASSQAWDSTNYGYTF. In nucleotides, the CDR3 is TGTGCCAGCAGCCAAGCATGGGACAGCACTAACTATGGCTACACCTTC.

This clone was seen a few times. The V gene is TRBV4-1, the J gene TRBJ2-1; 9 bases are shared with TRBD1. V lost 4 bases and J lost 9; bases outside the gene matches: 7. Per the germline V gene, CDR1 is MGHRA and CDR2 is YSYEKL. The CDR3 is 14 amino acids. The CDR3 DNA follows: TGCGCCAGCAGCCGCGGACAGGGGATGGGTGAGCAGTTCTTC. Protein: CASSRGQGMGEQFF.

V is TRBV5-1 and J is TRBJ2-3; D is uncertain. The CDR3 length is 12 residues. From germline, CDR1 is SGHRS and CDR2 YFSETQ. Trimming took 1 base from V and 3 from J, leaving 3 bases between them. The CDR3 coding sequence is TGCGCCAGCAGCTTGACGACAGATACGCAGTATTTT. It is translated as CASSLTTDTQYF. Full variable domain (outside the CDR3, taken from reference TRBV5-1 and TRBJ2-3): KAGVTQTPRYLIKTRGQQVTLSCSPISGHRSVSWYQQTPGQGLQFLFEYFSETQRNKGNFPGRFSGRQFSNSRSEMNVSTLELGDSALYLCASSLTTDTQYFGPGTRLTVL.

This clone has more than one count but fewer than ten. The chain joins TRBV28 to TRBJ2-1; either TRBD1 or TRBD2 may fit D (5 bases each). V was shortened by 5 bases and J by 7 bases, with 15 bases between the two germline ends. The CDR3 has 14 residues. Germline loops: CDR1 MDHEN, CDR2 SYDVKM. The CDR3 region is CASSPGTAPNEQFF. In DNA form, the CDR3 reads TGTGCCAGCAGTCCTGGGACGGCCCCTAATGAGCAGTTCTTC.

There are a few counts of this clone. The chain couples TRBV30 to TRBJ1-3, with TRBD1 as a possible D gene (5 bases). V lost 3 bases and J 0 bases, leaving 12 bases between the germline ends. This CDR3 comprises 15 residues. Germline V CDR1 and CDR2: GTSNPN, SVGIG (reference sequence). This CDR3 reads CAWRRQTSSGNTIYF. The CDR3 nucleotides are TGTGCCTGGAGGAGACAGACAAGCTCTGGAAACACCATATATTTT. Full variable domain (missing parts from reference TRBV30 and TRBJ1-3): SQTIHQWPATLVQPVGSPLSLECTVEGTSNPNLYWYRQAAGRGLQLLFYSVGIGQISSEVPQNLSASRPQDRQFILSSKKLLLSDSGFYLCAWRRQTSSGNTIYFGEGSWLTVV.

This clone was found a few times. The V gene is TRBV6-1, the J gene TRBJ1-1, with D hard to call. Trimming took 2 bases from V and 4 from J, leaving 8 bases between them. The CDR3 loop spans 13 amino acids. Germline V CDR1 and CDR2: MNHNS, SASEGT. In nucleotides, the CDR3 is TGTGCCAGCAGTGAATTCGGGCGCACTGAAGCTTTCTTT. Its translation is CASSEFGRTEAFF.

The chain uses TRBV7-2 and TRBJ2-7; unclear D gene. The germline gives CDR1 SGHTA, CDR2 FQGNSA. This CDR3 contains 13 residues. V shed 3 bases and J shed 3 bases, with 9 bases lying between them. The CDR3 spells CASSFVKSYEQYF. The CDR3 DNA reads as TGTGCCAGCAGCTTTGTCAAGAGCTACGAGCAGTACTTC.

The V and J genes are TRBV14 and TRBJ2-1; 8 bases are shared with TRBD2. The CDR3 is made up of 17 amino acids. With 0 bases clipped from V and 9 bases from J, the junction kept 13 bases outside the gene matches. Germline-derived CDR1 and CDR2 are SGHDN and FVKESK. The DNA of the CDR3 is TGTGCCAGCAGCCAAGATCTCGGGACTAGTTGGAGTGGTGAGCAGTTCTTC. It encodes CASSQDLGTSWSGEQFF.

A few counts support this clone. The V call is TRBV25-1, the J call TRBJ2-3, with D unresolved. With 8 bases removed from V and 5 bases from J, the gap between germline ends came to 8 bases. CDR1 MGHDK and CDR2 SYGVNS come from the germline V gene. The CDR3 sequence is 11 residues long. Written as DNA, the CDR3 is TGTGCCAGCGCACCGGGAGATACGCAGTATTTT. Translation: CASAPGDTQYF.

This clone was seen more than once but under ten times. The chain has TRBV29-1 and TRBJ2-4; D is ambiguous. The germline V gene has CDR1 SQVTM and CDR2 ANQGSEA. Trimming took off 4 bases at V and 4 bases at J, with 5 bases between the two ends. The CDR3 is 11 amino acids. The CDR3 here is CSVVQKNIQYF. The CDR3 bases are TGCAGCGTTGTCCAGAAAAACATTCAGTACTTC.

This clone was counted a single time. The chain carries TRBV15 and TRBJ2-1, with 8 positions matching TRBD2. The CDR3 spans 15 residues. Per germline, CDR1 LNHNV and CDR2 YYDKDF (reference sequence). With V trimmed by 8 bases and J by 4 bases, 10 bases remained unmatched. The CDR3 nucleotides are TGTGCCACCCGGAGCGGGGGATTGTATTACAATGAGCAGTTCTTC. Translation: CATRSGGLYYNEQFF.

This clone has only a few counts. The CDR3 DNA is TGTGCCAGCAGCTTAGCGGGACTAGCGGGAGAGCAGTACTTC. It yields the protein CASSLAGLAGEQYF. The chain has TRBV7-2 and TRBJ2-7; 13 bases agree with TRBD2. The CDR3 length is 14 residues. The ends lost 0 bases at V and 7 bases at J; junction bases unmatched: 0. Germline V CDR1 and CDR2: SGHTA, FQGNSA.

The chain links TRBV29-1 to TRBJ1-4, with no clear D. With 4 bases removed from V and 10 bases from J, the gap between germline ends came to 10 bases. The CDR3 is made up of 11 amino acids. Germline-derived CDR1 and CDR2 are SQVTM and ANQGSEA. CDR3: CSVGVGVKLFF. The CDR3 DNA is TGCAGCGTTGGGGTTGGTGTAAAACTGTTTTTT.

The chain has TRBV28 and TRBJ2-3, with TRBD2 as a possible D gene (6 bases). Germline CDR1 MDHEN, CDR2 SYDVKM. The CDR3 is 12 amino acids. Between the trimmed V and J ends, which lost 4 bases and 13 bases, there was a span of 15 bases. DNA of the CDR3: TGTGCCAGCAGTTCCTTAGGGCGGGAAGAGTATTTT. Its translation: CASSSLGREEYF. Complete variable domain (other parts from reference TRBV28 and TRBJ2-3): DVKVTQSSRYLVKRTGEKVFLECVQDMDHENMFWYRQDPGLGLRLIYFSYDVKMKEKGDIPEGYSVSREKKERFSLILESASTNQTSMYLCASSSLGREEYFGPGTRLTVL.

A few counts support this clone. CDR3 sequence reads: CASSFYDRDTGELFF. The DNA of the CDR3 is TGTGCCAGCAGCTTCTACGACAGGGACACCGGGGAGCTGTTTTTT. This chain uses TRBV7-9 with TRBJ2-2; 7 bases fit TRBD1. J gave up 3 bases and V 3 bases, and 4 bases lay outside the gene matches. Germline lookup yields CDR1 SEHNR and CDR2 FQNEAQ (reference sequence). The CDR3 runs to 15 residues.

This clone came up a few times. The CDR3 here is CASSRGFTEAFF. For the CDR3, the DNA is TGTGCCAGCAGCCGAGGGTTCACTGAAGCTTTCTTT. V and J are TRBV7-6 and TRBJ1-1; no clear D gene. The germline CDR1 and CDR2 sequences are SGHVS and FNYEAQ. Trimming shortened V by 5 bases and J by 4 bases, and 8 bases separated the two germline ends. This CDR3 region has 12 residues.